A single TCR beta chain is shown here with its context. Its specificity is not known. The data belong to a study of vaccination effects on CD4 cells after COVID-19. Overall study: Participants each got two BNT162b2 or mRNA-1273 vaccine doses. Every well housed 1.5 million to 2 million PBMC, which grew in culture alongside 10 IU/ml IL-2 and 8.5 to 10 ug/ml peptides.

Measured with immunoSEQ multiplex PCR; TCRdb has only the in-frame clones, and not every one. The table shows about 39,000 clones, with about four fifths occurring only once. Germline loops: CDR1 LNHDA, CDR2 SQIVND (reference sequence). Trimming shortened V by 1 base and J by 5 bases, and 17 bases separated the two germline ends. This CDR3 is built from 16 residues. Overall study results and limits: Late post-vaccination samples showed marked contraction of infection- and vaccine-induced clones.

Isolation of CD4+ T cells took place after more than 9 days of culture. Vaccinated participants had no history of SARS-CoV-2 infection and tested negative for nucleocapsid antibodies. The receptor comes from a human donor who received a COVID-19 vaccine. The source was CD4+ T cells from PBMCs cultured without peptide, collected before COVID-19 vaccination. The V call is TRBV19, the J call TRBJ2-5; D unresolved. The CDR3 DNA follows: TGTGCCAGTAGTATAGGCTTTCTGGAGAATTCGGAGACCCAGTACTTC. This codes for CASSIGFLENSETQYF.